This is a list of T cell receptor beta chains from one sample in a study of blood T cell repertoires in COVID-19. Sequenced by immunoSEQ multiplex PCR; TCRdb stores in-frame clones only, minus some. In the table there are hundreds of thousands of clones, nearly 90% of which are singletons. The sample consisted of peripheral blood. These receptors originate from a man younger than 30 with active or convalescent COVID-19. Both conserved end residues are part of each CDR3.

cdr3_length j_call v_call cdr3_aa
14 TRBJ2-7 TRBV6-5 CASSSYGGAWEQYF
15 TRBJ1-5 TRBV19 CASSVTGVGNQPQHF
15 TRBJ1-1 TRBV7-9 CASSLRTGGGTEAFF
14 TRBJ1-4 TRBV4-2 CASSLTGTVVGLFF
18 TRBJ1-1 TRBV4-1 CASSSTYAGGAQNTEAFF
14 TRBJ1-2 TRBV30 CAWTGDTINYGYTF
16 TRBJ2-3 TRBV9 CASSLWGTGETDTQYF
15 TRBJ1-1 TRBV6-2/TRBV6-3 CASSPPGHWNTEAFF
13 TRBJ1-2 TRBV2 CASSGLGRVGYTF
17 TRBJ2-3 TRBV5-1 CASSLISGTGPADTQYF
14 TRBJ1-3 TRBV6-2/TRBV6-3 CASSYGTSGNTIYF
15 TRBJ1-5 TRBV3-1/TRBV3-2 CASSQGVGGYEPQHF
15 TRBJ2-1 TRBV27 CASSLWGTPYNEQFF
15 TRBJ2-2 TRBV28 CASSFLGPNTGELFF
14 TRBJ1-6 TRBV28 CASHLAADNSPLHF
16 TRBJ1-4 TRBV9 CASSVGQQGGGEKLFF
15 TRBJ2-3 TRBV4-3 CASSQDPLTGDTQYF
13 TRBJ1-3 TRBV9 CASSPPSGNTIYF
16 TRBJ2-1 TRBV7-3 CASSLVGTSGYNEQFF
15 TRBJ2-1 TRBV10-3 CAISPGTSGYNEQFF
13 TRBJ1-5 TRBV12-3/TRBV12-4 CASCGTRGQPQHF
15 TRBJ2-1 TRBV15 CATSFPGLATYEQFF
14 TRBJ1-3 TRBV19 CASSITGAGNTIYF
13 TRBJ1-2 TRBV9 CASSPFYGYGYTF
15 TRBJ2-1 TRBV6-5 CASSYGQGKTNEQFF
12 TRBJ2-7 TRBV29-1 CSVIGQGAEQYF
13 TRBJ1-2 TRBV5-6 CASSLAGVDGYTF
16 TRBJ1-2 TRBV4-3 CASSQAGQGVDYGYTF
14 TRBJ2-7 TRBV28 CATVAPHGGYEQYF
14 TRBJ1-1 TRBV7-2 CASSFGQSNTEAFF
17 TRBJ2-5 TRBV5-4 CASSLAGRGGPRETQYF
16 TRBJ2-5 TRBV5-8 CASSPQGRGFQETQYF
16 TRBJ2-1 TRBV2 CASSERVAGLRNEQFF
16 TRBJ1-1 TRBV10-3 CAISEQEGSMNTEAFF
13 TRBJ1-2 TRBV19 CASSRGQKLGYTF
15 TRBJ2-7 TRBV5-6 CASSLDRPHIYEQYF
15 TRBJ1-1 TRBV19 CASSMRGGANTETFF
14 TRBJ2-7 TRBV9 CASSSGGNSYEQYF
15 TRBJ2-7 TRBV7-3 CASSPRLAGAHEQYF